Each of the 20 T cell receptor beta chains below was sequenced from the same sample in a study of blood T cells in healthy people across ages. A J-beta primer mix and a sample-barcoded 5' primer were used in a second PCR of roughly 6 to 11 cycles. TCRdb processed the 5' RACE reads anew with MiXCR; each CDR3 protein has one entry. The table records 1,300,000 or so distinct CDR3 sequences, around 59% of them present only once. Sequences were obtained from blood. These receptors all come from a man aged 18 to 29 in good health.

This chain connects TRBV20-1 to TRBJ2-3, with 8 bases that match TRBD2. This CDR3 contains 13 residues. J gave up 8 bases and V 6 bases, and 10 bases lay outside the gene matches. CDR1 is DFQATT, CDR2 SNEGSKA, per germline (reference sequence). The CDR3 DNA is TGCAGTGCCCGAAGGGGAGCGGGAGCTACGCAGTATTTT. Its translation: CSARRGAGATQYF.

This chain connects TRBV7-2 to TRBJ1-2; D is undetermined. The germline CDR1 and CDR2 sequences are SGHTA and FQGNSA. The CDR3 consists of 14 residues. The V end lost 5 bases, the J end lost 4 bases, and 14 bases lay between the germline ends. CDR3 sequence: CASSPRSGPYGYTF. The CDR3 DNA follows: TGTGCCAGCAGCCCCAGATCAGGACCCTATGGCTACACCTTC. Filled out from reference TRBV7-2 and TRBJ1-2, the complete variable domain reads GAGVSQSPSNKVTEKGKDVELRCDPISGHTALYWYRQSLGQGLEFLIYFQGNSAPDKSGLPSDRFSAERTGGSVSTLTIQRTQQEDSAVYLCASSPRSGPYGYTFGSGTRLTVV.

CDR3 protein: CASSTGRRDTEAFF. The CDR3 DNA is TGTGCCAGCAGCACCGGTAGACGGGACACTGAAGCTTTCTTT. The genes are TRBV2 and TRBJ1-1; D remains ambiguous. This CDR3 is 14 amino acids long. The V gene lost 6 bases and the J gene lost 3 bases, with 14 bases spanning the gap. CDR1 is SNHLY, CDR2 FYNNEI, per germline. Combining the CDR3 with reference TRBV2 and TRBJ1-1 gives the whole variable domain EPEVTQTPSHQVTQMGQEVILRCVPISNHLYFYWYRQILGQKVEFLVSFYNNEISEKSEIFDDQFSVERPDGSNFTLKIRSTKLEDSAMYFCASSTGRRDTEAFFGQGTRLTVV.

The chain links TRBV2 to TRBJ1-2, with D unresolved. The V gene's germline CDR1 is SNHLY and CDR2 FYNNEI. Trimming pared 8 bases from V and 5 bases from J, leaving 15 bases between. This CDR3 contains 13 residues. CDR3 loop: CASRYPQQYGYTF. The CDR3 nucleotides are TGTGCCAGCCGATATCCCCAACAATATGGCTACACCTTC.

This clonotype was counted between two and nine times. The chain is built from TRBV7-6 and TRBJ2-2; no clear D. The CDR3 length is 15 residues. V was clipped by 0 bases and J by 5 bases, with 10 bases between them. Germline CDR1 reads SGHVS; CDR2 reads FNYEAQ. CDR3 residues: CASSLARFGTGELFF. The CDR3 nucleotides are TGTGCCAGCAGCTTAGCGCGTTTCGGTACCGGGGAGCTGTTTTTT.

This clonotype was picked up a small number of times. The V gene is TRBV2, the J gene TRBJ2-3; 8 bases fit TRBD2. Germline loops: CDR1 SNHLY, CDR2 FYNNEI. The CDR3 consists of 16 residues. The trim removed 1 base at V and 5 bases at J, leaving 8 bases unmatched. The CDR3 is CASSEGLAGGGDTQYF. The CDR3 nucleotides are TGTGCCAGCAGTGAAGGACTAGCCGGGGGGGGAGATACGCAGTATTTT. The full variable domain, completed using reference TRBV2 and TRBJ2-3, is EPEVTQTPSHQVTQMGQEVILRCVPISNHLYFYWYRQILGQKVEFLVSFYNNEISEKSEIFDDQFSVERPDGSNFTLKIRSTKLEDSAMYFCASSEGLAGGGDTQYFGPGTRLTVL.

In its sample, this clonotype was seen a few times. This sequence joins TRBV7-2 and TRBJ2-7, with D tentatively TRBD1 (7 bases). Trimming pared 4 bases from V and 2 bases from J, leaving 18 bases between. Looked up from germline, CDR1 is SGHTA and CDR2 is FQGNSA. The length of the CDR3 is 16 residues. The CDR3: CASSSPDRRGTYEQYF. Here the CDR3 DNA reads TGTGCCAGCAGCTCCCCGGACAGGAGGGGAACCTACGAGCAGTACTTC.

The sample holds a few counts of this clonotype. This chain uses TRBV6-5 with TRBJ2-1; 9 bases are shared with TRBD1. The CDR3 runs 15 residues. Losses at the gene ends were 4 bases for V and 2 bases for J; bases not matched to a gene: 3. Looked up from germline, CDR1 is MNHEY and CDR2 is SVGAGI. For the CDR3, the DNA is TGTGCCAGCAGTTCCGGACAGGGGACCTACAATGAGCAGTTCTTC. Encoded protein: CASSSGQGTYNEQFF.

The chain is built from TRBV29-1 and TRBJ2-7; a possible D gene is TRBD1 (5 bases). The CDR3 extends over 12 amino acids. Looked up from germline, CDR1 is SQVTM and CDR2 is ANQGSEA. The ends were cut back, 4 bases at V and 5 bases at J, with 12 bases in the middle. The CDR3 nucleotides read TGCAGCGTTGGGGTCGACAGTCACGAGCAGTACTTC. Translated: CSVGVDSHEQYF.

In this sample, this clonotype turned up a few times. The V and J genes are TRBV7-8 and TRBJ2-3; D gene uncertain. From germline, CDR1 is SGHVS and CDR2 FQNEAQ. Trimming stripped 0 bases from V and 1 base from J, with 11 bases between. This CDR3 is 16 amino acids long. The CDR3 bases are TGTGCCAGCAGCTTAGCAACTTCCGGACGCACAGATACGCAGTATTTT. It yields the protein CASSLATSGRTDTQYF.

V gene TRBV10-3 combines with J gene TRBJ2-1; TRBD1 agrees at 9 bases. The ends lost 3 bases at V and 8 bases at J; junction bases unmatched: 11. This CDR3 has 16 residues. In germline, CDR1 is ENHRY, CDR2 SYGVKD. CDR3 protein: CAISDFGGQGADEQFF. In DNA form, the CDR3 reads TGTGCCATCAGTGATTTTGGGGGACAGGGAGCGGATGAGCAGTTCTTC.

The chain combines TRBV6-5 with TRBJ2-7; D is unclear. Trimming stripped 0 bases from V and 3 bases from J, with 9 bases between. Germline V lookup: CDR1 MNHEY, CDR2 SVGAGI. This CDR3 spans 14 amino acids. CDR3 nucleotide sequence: TGTGCCAGCAGTTACTCGAATCTTGACTACGAGCAGTACTTC. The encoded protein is CASSYSNLDYEQYF.

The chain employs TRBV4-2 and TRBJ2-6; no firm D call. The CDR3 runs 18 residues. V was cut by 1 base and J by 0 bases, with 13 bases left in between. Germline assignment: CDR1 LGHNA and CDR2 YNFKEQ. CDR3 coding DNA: TGTGCCAGCAGCCAAGGCGCCTCCACCAGCTCTGGGGCCAACGTCCTGACTTTC. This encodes CASSQGASTSSGANVLTF.

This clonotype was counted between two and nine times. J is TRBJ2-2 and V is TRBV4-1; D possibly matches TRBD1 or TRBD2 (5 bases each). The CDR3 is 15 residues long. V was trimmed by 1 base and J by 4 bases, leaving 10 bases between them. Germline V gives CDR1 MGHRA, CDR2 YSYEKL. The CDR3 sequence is CASSQVSGTTGELFF. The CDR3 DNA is TGCGCCAGCAGCCAAGTTTCAGGGACCACCGGGGAGCTGTTTTTT.

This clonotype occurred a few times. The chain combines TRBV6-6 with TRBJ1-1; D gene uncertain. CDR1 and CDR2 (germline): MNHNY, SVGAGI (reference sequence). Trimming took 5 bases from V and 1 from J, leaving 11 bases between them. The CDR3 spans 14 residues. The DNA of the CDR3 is TGTGCCAGCAGTCCGCTGGACGGGAACACTGAAGCTTTCTTT. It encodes CASSPLDGNTEAFF.

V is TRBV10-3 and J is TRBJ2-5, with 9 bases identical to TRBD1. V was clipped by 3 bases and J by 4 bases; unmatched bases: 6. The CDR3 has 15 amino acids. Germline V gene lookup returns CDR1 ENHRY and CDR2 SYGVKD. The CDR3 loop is CAISELGQGGETQYF. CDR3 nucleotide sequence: TGTGCCATCAGTGAATTGGGACAGGGAGGAGAGACCCAGTACTTC.

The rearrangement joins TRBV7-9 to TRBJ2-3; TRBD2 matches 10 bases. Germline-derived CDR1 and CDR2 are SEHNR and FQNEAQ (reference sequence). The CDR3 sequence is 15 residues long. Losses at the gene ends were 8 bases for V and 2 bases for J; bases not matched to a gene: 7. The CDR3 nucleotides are TGTGCCAGCGAACCTAGCGGGGGTTACACAGATACGCAGTATTTT. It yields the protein CASEPSGGYTDTQYF.

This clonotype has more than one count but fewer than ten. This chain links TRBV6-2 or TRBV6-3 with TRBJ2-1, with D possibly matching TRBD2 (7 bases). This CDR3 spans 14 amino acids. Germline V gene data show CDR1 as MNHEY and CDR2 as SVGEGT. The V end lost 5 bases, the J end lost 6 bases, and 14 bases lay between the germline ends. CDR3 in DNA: TGTGCCAGCAGTCCCACGGGGGGCCCCAATGAGCAGTTCTTC. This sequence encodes CASSPTGGPNEQFF.

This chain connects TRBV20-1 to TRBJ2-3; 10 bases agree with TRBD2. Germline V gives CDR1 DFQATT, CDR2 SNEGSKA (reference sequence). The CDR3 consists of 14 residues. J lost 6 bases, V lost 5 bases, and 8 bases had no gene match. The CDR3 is CSALSGRAADTQYF. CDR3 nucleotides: TGCAGTGCTTTAAGCGGGAGGGCCGCCGATACGCAGTATTTT.

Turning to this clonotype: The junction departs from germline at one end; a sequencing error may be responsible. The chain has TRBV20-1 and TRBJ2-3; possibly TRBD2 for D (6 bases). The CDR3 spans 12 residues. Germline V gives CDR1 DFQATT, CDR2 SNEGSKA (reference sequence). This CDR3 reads CNARRDPDTQYF. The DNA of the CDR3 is TGCAATGCTAGGCGGGACCCAGATACGCAGTATTTT.